Given below is one T cell receptor beta chain in context. The antigen remains undetermined. This PCR relied on a set of 60 Vbeta primers and 13 Jbeta primers. Some clones are missing from TCRdb's copy, which holds only in-frame ones; the method was immunoSEQ multiplex PCR. The sample includes under 200,000 clones, about four fifths seen only once; the top ten take 0.75% to 0.9%. The sample is drawn from a study of cytomegalovirus exposure and HLA in healthy donors. At the level of the study: As an earlier analysis found, 150 million to 200 million T cells yielded over 95 million unique TCR beta sequences. Study-wide results and caveats: Accurate prediction of most subjects' HLA-A and HLA-B alleles from TCR beta sequences was reported.

This CDR3 region has 14 residues. Trimming shortened V by 5 bases and J by 1 base, and 11 bases separated the two germline ends. The germline V gene encodes CDR1 KGHSH and CDR2 LQKENI. The sequenced sample was PBMCs. The chain uses TRBV18 and TRBJ1-1; D is uncertain. The sequence was collected from a woman aged 18-29 years in good health and CMV-seronegative. The CDR3: CASSSGGGNTEAFF. DNA for the CDR3: TGTGCCAGCTCATCGGGAGGAGGGAACACTGAAGCTTTCTTT.